This T cell receptor (beta chain) appears in the sequencing data of a study of cytomegalovirus exposure and HLA in healthy donors. PCR primers comprised 60 Vbeta and 13 Jbeta primers. Some clones are missing from TCRdb's copy, which holds only in-frame ones; the method was immunoSEQ multiplex PCR. The table includes about 120,000 clones, 81% detected once. V lost 5 bases to trimming and J lost 5 bases, with 15 bases between them. The CDR3 runs to 15 residues. Per germline, CDR1 MNHEY and CDR2 SMNVEV (reference sequence). The source material was PBMCs. The chain joins TRBV27 to TRBJ1-4; no firm D call. The receptor was derived from a woman aged 40 to 50 in good health and CMV-seronegative. The CDR3 bases are TGTGCCAGCAGTAGAAGAGTTGTACTCAATGAAAAACTGTTTTTT. This sequence encodes CASSRRVVLNEKLFF. Supplemented by reference TRBV27 and TRBJ1-4, the full variable domain reads EAQVTQNPRYLITVTGKKLTVTCSQNMNHEYMSWYRQDPGLGLRQIYYSMNVEVTDKGDVPEGYKVSRKEKRNFPLILESPSPNQTSLYFCASSRRVVLNEKLFFGSGTQLSVL.